This TCR beta chain came from a study of cytomegalovirus exposure and HLA in healthy donors. Study conclusions and caveats: Accurate predictions that matched the HLA-A and HLA-B alleles of most subjects were reportedly made from TCR beta sequences. An analysis done earlier found most TCR beta V segments productive about 87% or about 30% of the time. The study listed approximately 170 cytomegalovirus-associated TCR beta chains. Presence/absence analyses rested on an assumption that sequencing depth was roughly uniform across donors.

The PCR made use of 60 Vbeta and 13 Jbeta primers. The repertoire was sequenced with immunoSEQ multiplex PCR; TCRdb's copy has only in-frame clones and lacks some. The sample contains some 220,000 clones, 70% to 85% of which appear only once. CDR1 SEHNR and CDR2 FQNEAQ come from the germline V gene (reference sequence). The CDR3 runs 14 residues. The V end lost 1 base, the J end lost 2 bases, and 7 bases lay between the germline ends. Concerning this clone: Its antigen is still unknown.

This chain links TRBV7-9 with TRBJ2-3; D is possibly TRBD1 (5 bases). The sequence was collected from a woman in her sixties or seventies in good health and CMV-seropositive. The sequencing sample was made of PBMCs. This chain's CDR3 is CASSLGTPTDTQYF. The CDR3 DNA reads as TGTGCCAGCAGCTTAGGGACACCCACAGATACGCAGTATTTT.